This record concerns one T cell receptor beta chain sequence. This entry is derived from a study of regulatory T cells in long-lasting Graves disease. The CDR3 extends over 14 amino acids. CDR1 is MNHNS and CDR2 is SASEGT in the germline V gene. V lost 1 base and J lost 3; bases outside the gene matches: 2. Sample time point: newly diagnosed GD, antithyroid drugs for less than 3 months. Following extraction of RNA from PBMCs, that RNA was used to make the TCR library. The TCR beta library used iRepertoire HTBI primers with Arm-PCR amplification of CDR3. Under the authors' procedure: Samples jointly harbored roughly 62 TRBV and 14 TRBJ segments. TCRdb processed the multiplex PCR reads anew with MiXCR; each CDR3 protein has one entry. For this entry, the V and J calls and clone size follow TCRdb and not the study's own pipeline. The sample lists 400,000 to 500,000 distinct CDR3 sequences, under 15% occurring once.

These same data were also listed under a study on T cells in Graves' hyperthyroidism and ophthalmopathy. As that report states: Ophthalmopathy stood apart from stable hyperthyroidism in a 13 V-J model. Before onset, ophthalmopathy was predicted by the model a median roughly 6.8 months earlier.

The chain couples TRBV6-1 to TRBJ2-5; 7 nucleotides agree with TRBD2. The sample in question was peripheral blood mononuclear cells (PBMCs), obtained at new diagnosis, from a patient treated with antithyroid drugs. This clonotype was sampled from a woman in her thirties with Graves disease. CDR3 sequence: CASSEETSKETQYF. Here the CDR3 DNA reads TGTGCCAGCAGTGAAGAGACTAGCAAAGAGACCCAGTACTTC.